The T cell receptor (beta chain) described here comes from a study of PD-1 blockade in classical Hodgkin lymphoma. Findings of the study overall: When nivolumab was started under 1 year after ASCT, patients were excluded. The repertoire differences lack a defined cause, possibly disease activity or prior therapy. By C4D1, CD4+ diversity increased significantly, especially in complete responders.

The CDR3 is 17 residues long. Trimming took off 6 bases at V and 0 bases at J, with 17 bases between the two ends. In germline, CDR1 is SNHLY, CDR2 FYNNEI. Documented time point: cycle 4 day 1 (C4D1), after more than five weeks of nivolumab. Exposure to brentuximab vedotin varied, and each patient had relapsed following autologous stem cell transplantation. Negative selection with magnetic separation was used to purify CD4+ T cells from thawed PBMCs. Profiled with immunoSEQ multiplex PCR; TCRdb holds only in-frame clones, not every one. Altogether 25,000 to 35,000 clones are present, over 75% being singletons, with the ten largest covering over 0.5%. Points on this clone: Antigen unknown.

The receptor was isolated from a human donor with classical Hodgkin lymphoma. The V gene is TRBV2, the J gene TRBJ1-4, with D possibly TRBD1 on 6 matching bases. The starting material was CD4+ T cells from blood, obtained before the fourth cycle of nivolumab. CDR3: CASRPDRRLTTNEKLFF. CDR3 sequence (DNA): TGTGCCAGCAGACCCGACAGGCGGTTAACAACTAATGAAAAACTGTTTTTT.